Listed below are T cell receptor beta chains from one sample, sequenced in a study of cytotoxic CD8 clonotypes in ibrutinib-treated CLL. The method was immunoSEQ multiplex PCR; TCRdb's version includes in-frame clones alone and lacks a portion of them. The repertoire holds about 140,000 clones, with approximately 80% as singletons. The material was PBMCs, obtained after 36 months of ibrutinib treatment. The receptor set was obtained from a human donor with chronic lymphocytic leukemia. CDR3s include the opening cysteine and the closing phenylalanine or tryptophan. D genes are given only for firm matches.

>TRBJ1-2|.|TRBV7-9|14
TGTGCCAGCAGCTTAGTCAGCGATGACTATGGCTACACCTTC
CASSLVSDDYGYTF
>TRBJ2-5|TRBD2|TRBV27|14
TGTGCCAGCAGTTTGCCCGGGAGGCTAGAGACCCAGTACTTC
CASSLPGRLETQYF
>TRBJ2-7|TRBD2|TRBV2|13
TGTGCCAGCGTTAGCGGGATATCCTACGAGCAGTACTTC
CASVSGISYEQYF
>TRBJ2-6|.|TRBV13|17
TGTGCCAGCAGCCTGGGGGGCCGACTGGCTGGGGCCAACGTCCTGACTTTC
CASSLGGRLAGANVLTF
>TRBJ2-5|.|TRBV29-1|13
TGCAGCGTTGGAATGGCCCTTCAAGAGACCCAGTACTTC
CSVGMALQETQYF
>TRBJ1-5|.|TRBV30|12
TGTGCCTGGAGTGTAGGTTATCAGCCCCAGCATTTT
CAWSVGYQPQHF
>TRBJ1-1|.|TRBV6-5|14
TGTGCCAGCACCCATGGCACGGGGAACACTGAAGCTTTCTTT
CASTHGTGNTEAFF
>TRBJ1-2|.|TRBV7-2|13
TGTGCCAGCAGCTTCCTGGGGCGAAGTGGCTACACCTTC
CASSFLGRSGYTF
>TRBJ2-1|TRBD1|TRBV2|15
TGTGCCAGCATCCCCGACAGGGGGGACTACAATGAGCAGTTCTTC
CASIPDRGDYNEQFF
>TRBJ2-1|.|TRBV20-1|11
TGCAGTGCTAGGAATTACAATGAGCAGTTCTTC
CSARNYNEQFF
>TRBJ2-1|TRBD2|TRBV15|14
TGTGCCACCAGCACCCTAGCGGGGGTAGGTGAGCAGTTCTTC
CATSTLAGVGEQFF
>TRBJ2-1|.|TRBV7-9|11
TGTGCCAGCAGCTTTCAGAATGAGCAGTTCTTC
CASSFQNEQFF
>TRBJ2-3|.|TRBV5-5|15
TGTGCCAGCAGCCCGCGTCGGGGACCCACAGATACGCAGTATTTT
CASSPRRGPTDTQYF
>TRBJ1-2|.|TRBV5-4|14
TGTGCCAGCAGCTTGCAAGGGGTTGACTATGGCTACACCTTC
CASSLQGVDYGYTF
>TRBJ2-7|.|TRBV7-9|15
TGTGCCAGCAGCCTACCGGGATCATACGCCTACGAGCAGTACTTC
CASSLPGSYAYEQYF
>TRBJ2-5|.|TRBV12-5|14
TGTGCTAGTGGTTTGGGGTCAGGGTGGGAGACCCAGTACTTC
CASGLGSGWETQYF
>TRBJ2-1|TRBD2|TRBV30|12
TGTGCCCGTAGCGGGGTATACAATGAGCAGTTCTTC
CARSGVYNEQFF
>TRBJ2-6|.|TRBV5-1|18
TGCGCCAGCAGCTTGGTTGTGACTGTTACATCTGGGGCCAACGTCCTGACTTTC
CASSLVVTVTSGANVLTF
>TRBJ2-7|TRBD2|TRBV7-8|14
TGTGCCAGCAGCTCCGGGGGGGCTTCCTACGAGCAGTACTTC
CASSSGGASYEQYF
>TRBJ2-6|TRBD1|TRBV11-3|16
TGTGCCAGCAGCGACAGGGGCCAAACTGGGGCCAACGTCCTGACTTTC
CASSDRGQTGANVLTF
>TRBJ1-1|.|TRBV2|13
TGTGCCAGCAGTGAAGCAGTAGCCACTGAAGCTTTCTTT
CASSEAVATEAFF
>TRBJ2-7|TRBD1|TRBV9|13
TGTGCCAGCAGCGTACGGGACAGGTACGAGCAGTACTTC
CASSVRDRYEQYF
>TRBJ2-7|TRBD1|TRBV9|14
TGTGCCAGCAGCCCGACAGGGGGTCCCTACGAGCAGTACTTC
CASSPTGGPYEQYF
>TRBJ2-1|TRBD2|TRBV29-1|12
TGCAGTGGGCTAGCGGGGATCAATGAGCAGTTCTTC
CSGLAGINEQFF
>TRBJ2-6|TRBD1|TRBV13|18
TGTGCCAGCAGCCCGAGGATGTACAGGGGGGCTGGGGCCAACGTCCTGACTTTC
CASSPRMYRGAGANVLTF
>TRBJ2-1|TRBD2|TRBV27|15
TGTGCCAGCAGTCCGTCTAGCGGGGAGTACAATGAGCAGTTCTTC
CASSPSSGEYNEQFF